The subject of this entry is one TCR beta chain. Its antigen is still unknown. The data stem from a study of T cells in localized non-small cell lung cancer. Study-wide findings and caveats: Uninvolved adjacent lung had the highest recorded T cell clonality, with tumor below it. Longer overall survival associated with higher blood T cell density; shorter survival with higher adjacent-lung clonality.

The V segment lost 5 bases and the J segment 6 bases; nucleotides outside the gene matches: 18. This CDR3 region has 18 residues. Per the germline V gene, CDR1 is SGHVS and CDR2 is FNYEAQ. Using immunoSEQ multiplex PCR, the repertoire was profiled, and TCRdb retains in-frame clones only, with some absent. The sample holds 130,000 or so clones; 89% are singletons and the top ten take around 1.7%. The chain links TRBV7-6 to TRBJ2-7, with 11 bases matching TRBD1. Sequenced here: peripheral blood, sampled before any cancer treatment. The source of this sequence is a female donor older than 55 with stage I lung adenocarcinoma. The CDR3 DNA reads as TGTGCCAGCAGCGTCAAACCCGGACAGGGGGCAGTACGGCCCGAGCAGTACTTC. As protein: CASSVKPGQGAVRPEQYF.